The 24 T cell receptor beta chains below come from one sample, sequenced in a study of T cells in localized non-small cell lung cancer. Profiled with immunoSEQ multiplex PCR; TCRdb holds only in-frame clones, not every one. The repertoire holds roughly 53,000 clones, with approximately 80% as singletons. This sample comprised peripheral blood mononuclear cells, obtained before any cancer treatment. These receptors originate from a man between 40 and 70 years old with stage III lung adenocarcinoma.

V gene TRBV9 combines with J gene TRBJ2-3, with D perhaps TRBD1 or TRBD2 (5 bases each). The ends were cut back, 3 bases at V and 4 bases at J, with 9 bases in the middle. This CDR3 has 13 amino acids. CDR1 is SGDLS, CDR2 YYNGEE, per germline. CDR3: CASSGGPADTQYF. CDR3 nucleotide sequence: TGTGCCAGCAGCGGGGGACCCGCAGATACGCAGTATTTT. Variable domain in full (rest from reference TRBV9 and TRBJ2-3): DSGVTQTPKHLITATGQRVTLRCSPRSGDLSVYWYQQSLDQGLQFLIQYYNGEERAKGNILERFSAQQFPDLHSELNLSSLELGDSALYFCASSGGPADTQYFGPGTRLTVL.

The chain links TRBV4-1 to TRBJ2-7; D is ambiguous. The germline V gene encodes CDR1 MGHRA and CDR2 YSYEKL. Trimming cost V 0 bases and J 0 bases, with 3 bases left between them. The length of the CDR3 is 13 residues. The CDR3 nucleotides read TGCGCCAGCAGCCAAGAACCCTCCTACGAGCAGTACTTC. It translates to CASSQEPSYEQYF.

This clone was counted once. V gene TRBV4-2 combines with J gene TRBJ1-3, with 7 positions matching TRBD1. Germline V gene sequence: CDR1 LGHNA, CDR2 YNFKEQ. With 4 bases clipped from V and 2 bases from J, the junction kept 8 bases outside the gene matches. The CDR3 totals 16 residues. The CDR3 nucleotides are TGTGCCAGCAGCCTCGATAAGACAGGGCCTGGAAACACCATATATTTT. It yields the protein CASSLDKTGPGNTIYF.

The V gene is TRBV5-1, the J gene TRBJ1-2, with D possibly matching TRBD1 (6 bases). Germline CDR1 SGHRS, CDR2 YFSETQ. The CDR3 is made up of 13 amino acids. V gave up 4 bases and J gave up 6 bases, with 13 bases separating them. CDR3 in amino acids: CASSVGTPHGYTF. In DNA form, the CDR3 reads TGCGCCAGCAGCGTGGGGACACCCCATGGCTACACCTTC.

This chain links TRBV27 with TRBJ1-1; tentative D call: TRBD1 (5 bases). This CDR3 contains 15 residues. The V end was cut by 5 bases, the J end by 5 bases, with 18 bases between. Per germline, CDR1 MNHEY and CDR2 SMNVEV (reference sequence). The CDR3 DNA is TGTGCCAGCAGTCTCGGTTGGGGGGAGAAGACTGAAGCTTTCTTT. Protein product: CASSLGWGEKTEAFF.

This clone was counted once. V and J are TRBV6-5 and TRBJ2-2; 9 nucleotides align to TRBD1. Germline V gives CDR1 MNHEY, CDR2 SVGAGI. The V gene end was trimmed by 5 bases and the J gene end by 5 bases; junction bases not matched to a gene: 6. CDR3 length: 15 residues. CDR3 protein: CASSRTGVITGELFF. The CDR3 bases are TGTGCCAGCAGTAGGACAGGGGTCATAACCGGGGAGCTGTTTTTT.

This chain links TRBV29-1 with TRBJ1-5; perhaps TRBD1 as D (5 bases). Between the trimmed V and J ends, which lost 4 bases and 2 bases, there was a span of 6 bases. The CDR3 covers 12 residues. Germline assignment: CDR1 SQVTM and CDR2 ANQGSEA. The CDR3 DNA is TGCAGCGTTGGAGGGGGCAATCAGCCCCAGCATTTT. Encoded protein: CSVGGGNQPQHF.

This clone was seen more than once but under ten times. The chain combines TRBV7-6 with TRBJ2-5, with no clear D. The CDR3 is 12 residues long. The V gene lost 1 base and the J gene lost 3 bases, with 3 bases spanning the gap. Germline loops: CDR1 SGHVS, CDR2 FNYEAQ. The CDR3 loop is CASSLGEETQYF. The CDR3 nucleotides are TGTGCCAGCAGCTTAGGGGAAGAGACCCAGTACTTC.

The chain carries TRBV6-5 and TRBJ1-5, with 10 bases fitting TRBD1. The CDR3 is 14 residues long. Trimming at V came to 2 bases and at J to 6 bases, leaving 1 base not matched to a gene. Per germline, CDR1 MNHEY and CDR2 SVGAGI. CDR3 residues: CASSYRTGGQPQHF. For the CDR3, the DNA is TGTGCCAGCAGTTACCGGACAGGGGGTCAGCCCCAGCATTTT.

The chain couples TRBV4-3 to TRBJ2-7; 8 positions agree with TRBD2. The germline V gene encodes CDR1 LGHNA and CDR2 YSLEER. The CDR3 has 16 amino acids. The ends lost 0 bases at V and 4 bases at J; junction bases unmatched: 8. In nucleotides, the CDR3 is TGCGCCAGCAGCCAAGATCCGCGGGGGGCAGGGTACGAGCAGTACTTC. It encodes CASSQDPRGAGYEQYF.

The J gene is TRBJ2-5, the V gene TRBV4-2, with D possibly being TRBD1 or TRBD2 (5 bases each). Germline V gene lookup returns CDR1 LGHNA and CDR2 YNFKEQ. CDR3 length: 15 amino acids. The V gene lost 1 base and the J gene lost 7 bases, with 16 bases spanning the gap. The CDR3: CASSQGGETSGTQYF. In DNA, the CDR3 is TGTGCCAGCAGCCAAGGAGGGGAGACCTCAGGGACCCAGTACTTC.

The chain's CDR3 is CASSQEEVDEKLFF. The CDR3 DNA sequence: TGTGCCAGCAGCCAAGAAGAAGTGGATGAAAAACTGTTTTTT. The J gene is TRBJ1-4, the V gene TRBV4-2; D gene uncertain. The CDR3 contains 14 residues. Trimming removed 0 bases at V and 6 bases at J, with 8 bases between. In germline, CDR1 is LGHNA, CDR2 YNFKEQ.

This CDR3 is CASSLISDSNSLFF. The CDR3 DNA follows: TGTGCCAGCAGCCTTATCTCCGACTCCAATTCGCTGTTTTTT. The chain couples TRBV11-2 to TRBJ2-2; no definite D call. The CDR3 spans 14 residues. The germline gives CDR1 SGHAT, CDR2 FQNNGV. V lost 5 bases to trimming and J lost 13 bases, with 20 bases between them.

The J gene is TRBJ2-2, the V gene TRBV2; the D is unclear. The CDR3 has 14 residues. Per the germline V gene, CDR1 is SNHLY and CDR2 is FYNNEI. Trimming left V 5 bases short and J 0 bases short, with 7 bases between. CDR3 in amino acids: CASSLTTNTGELFF. CDR3 nucleotide sequence: TGTGCCAGCAGTCTCACAACGAACACCGGGGAGCTGTTTTTT.

Points on this clone: One junction end does not reproduce the germline sequence, and a read error may be involved. This chain uses TRBV9 with TRBJ1-2, with a possible D match to TRBD1 (5 bases). The CDR3 is 16 amino acids. Germline V lookup: CDR1 SGDLS, CDR2 YYNGEE. The CDR3 here is CARSLRGGSVLDGYTF. CDR3 nucleotides: TGTGCCCGCAGCCTTCGGGGGGGGAGCGTTCTCGATGGCTACACCTTC.

The rearrangement uses TRBV4-3 and TRBJ1-6, with D unclear. Germline V gene sequence: CDR1 LGHNA, CDR2 YSLEER. V lost 0 bases and J lost 3, with 12 bases in between. The CDR3 is made up of 17 amino acids. The CDR3 loop reads CASSQDLDGHYNSPLHF. CDR3 DNA sequence: TGCGCCAGCAGCCAAGATCTGGACGGCCACTATAATTCACCCCTCCACTTT.

The gene calls are TRBV11-2 and TRBJ2-1; tentative D call: TRBD2 (6 bases). V was trimmed by 5 bases and J by 1 base, leaving 18 bases between them. The CDR3 has 17 residues. Germline V CDR1 and CDR2: SGHAT, FQNNGV. The CDR3, as DNA: TGTGCCAGCAGCCCTACCCCGGGTAGCGGTTCCTACAATGAGCAGTTCTTC. This translates into CASSPTPGSGSYNEQFF. Combining the CDR3 with reference TRBV11-2 and TRBJ2-1 gives the whole variable domain EAGVAQSPRYKIIEKRQSVAFWCNPISGHATLYWYQQILGQGPKLLIQFQNNGVVDDSQLPKDRFSAERLKGVDSTLKIQPAKLEDSAVYLCASSPTPGSGSYNEQFFGPGTRLTVL.

The V call is TRBV28, the J call TRBJ2-7; tentatively, D is TRBD1 or TRBD2 (5 bases each). V lost 6 bases to trimming and J lost 4 bases, with 10 bases between them. Looked up from germline, CDR1 is MDHEN and CDR2 is SYDVKM. CDR3 length equals 12 residues. CDR3 nucleotides: TGTGCCAGCAGCTACAGGAGGTACGAGCAGTACTTC. Protein product: CASSYRRYEQYF.

This chain uses TRBV6-4 with TRBJ1-5; D uncertain. Germline V gives CDR1 MRHNA, CDR2 SNTAGT. Trimming removed 7 bases from V and 0 bases from J, with 13 bases in between. There are 15 residues in the CDR3. In DNA form, the CDR3 reads TGTGCCAGCAAAGACGGAACAGTTAGCAATCAGCCCCAGCATTTT. Amino acids: CASKDGTVSNQPQHF.

V is TRBV30 and J is TRBJ2-7, with unresolved D. The CDR3 sequence is 12 residues long. CDR1 and CDR2 from the germline V gene are GTSNPN and SVGIG (reference sequence). V was shortened by 1 base and J by 3 bases, with 7 bases between the two germline ends. The CDR3 sequence is CAWSETRYEQYF. DNA of the CDR3: TGTGCCTGGAGTGAGACCCGCTACGAGCAGTACTTC.

The gene calls are TRBV19 and TRBJ2-2, with D perhaps given as TRBD1 or TRBD2 (5 bases each). Germline loops: CDR1 LNHDA, CDR2 SQIVND (reference sequence). This CDR3 comprises 13 residues. Trimming cost V 5 bases and J 7 bases, with 11 bases left between them. CDR3 protein: CASSHGDGGELFF. DNA of the CDR3: TGTGCCAGTAGTCATGGGGACGGCGGGGAGCTGTTTTTT.

The V call is TRBV19, the J call TRBJ2-7; 10 positions match TRBD2. Germline V gene data show CDR1 as LNHDA and CDR2 as SQIVND (reference sequence). The CDR3 consists of 16 residues. V dropped 3 bases and J dropped 3; count of bases not matched to a gene: 8. CDR3 in amino acids: CASSMWASGRDYEQYF. For the CDR3, the DNA is TGTGCCAGTAGTATGTGGGCTAGCGGGAGAGACTACGAGCAGTACTTC. The whole variable domain, remainder taken from reference TRBV19 and TRBJ2-7, is DGGITQSPKYLFRKEGQNVTLSCEQNLNHDAMYWYRQDPGQGLRLIYYSQIVNDFQKGDIAEGYSVSREKKESFPLTVTSAQKNPTAFYLCASSMWASGRDYEQYFGPGTRLTVT.

The rearrangement uses TRBV27 and TRBJ1-1; D is uncertain. The V gene's germline CDR1 is MNHEY and CDR2 SMNVEV (reference sequence). The CDR3 runs 13 residues. With 8 bases removed from V and 1 base from J, the gap between germline ends came to 11 bases. The CDR3 loop is CASHGPPNTEAFF. The DNA of the CDR3 is TGTGCCAGCCATGGCCCCCCGAACACTGAAGCTTTCTTT.

The V call is TRBV10-2, the J call TRBJ1-2, with 9 bases that match TRBD1. V was clipped by 4 bases and J by 7 bases; unmatched bases: 10. This CDR3 region has 15 residues. In germline, CDR1 is WSHSY, CDR2 SAAADI. CDR3 protein: CASSGVDRGGPGYTF. CDR3 DNA: TGCGCCAGCAGTGGGGTGGACAGGGGCGGCCCTGGCTACACCTTC.